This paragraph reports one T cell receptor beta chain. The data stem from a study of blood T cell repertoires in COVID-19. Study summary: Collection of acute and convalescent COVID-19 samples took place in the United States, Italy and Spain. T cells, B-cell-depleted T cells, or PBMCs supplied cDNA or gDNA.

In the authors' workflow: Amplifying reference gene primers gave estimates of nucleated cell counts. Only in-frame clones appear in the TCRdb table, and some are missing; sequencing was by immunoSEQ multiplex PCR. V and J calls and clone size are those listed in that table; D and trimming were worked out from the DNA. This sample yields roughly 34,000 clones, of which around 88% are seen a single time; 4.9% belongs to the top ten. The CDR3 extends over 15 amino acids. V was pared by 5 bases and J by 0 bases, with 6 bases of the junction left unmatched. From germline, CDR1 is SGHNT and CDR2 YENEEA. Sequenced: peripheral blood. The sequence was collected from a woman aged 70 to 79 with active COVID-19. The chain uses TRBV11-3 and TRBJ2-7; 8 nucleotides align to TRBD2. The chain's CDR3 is CASSRRAGASYEQYF. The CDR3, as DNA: TGTGCCAGCAGCCGTAGAGCGGGGGCCTCCTACGAGCAGTACTTC.